The T cell receptor (beta chain) under discussion was sequenced for a study of blood T cell repertoires in COVID-19. Study overall: Some COVID-19 samples were acute and others convalescent; all came from the United States, Italy and Spain. Sample material is recorded as cDNA or gDNA derived from T cells, B-cell-depleted T cells, or PBMCs.

Per the germline V gene, CDR1 is SGHAT and CDR2 is FQNNGV. Germline trimming cut 5 bases from V and 2 bases from J; bases unmatched to any gene: 12. The CDR3 runs to 17 residues. Here immunoSEQ multiplex PCR was the method, and the copy in TCRdb shows in-frame clones only, minus some. Among 200,000 to 250,000 clones listed, more than 65% were seen once. The sequence was collected from a woman over 75 with acute or convalescent COVID-19. The sample was peripheral blood. The chain couples TRBV11-2 to TRBJ2-3; TRBD2 agrees at 8 bases. The CDR3 DNA reads as TGTGCCAGCAGCCCCTGGGGGAGCGGGGGACTCACAGATACGCAGTATTTT. It is translated as CASSPWGSGGLTDTQYF.